The 2 T cell receptor beta chains in this list originate from one sample, sequenced in a study of T cells after yellow fever vaccination. TCRdb processed the 5' RACE reads anew with MiXCR; each CDR3 protein has one entry. This sample carries approximately 610,000 distinct CDR3 sequences, about 17% of them seen once, and the ten largest clones take approximately 15%. Sequences were derived from PBMCs, sampled about 5 days after the first yellow fever vaccination. The receptors here all came from a man in his late teens or twenties who received the YFV17D yellow fever vaccine.

This clonotype has only a few counts. This chain joins TRBV30 and TRBJ1-1; D call uncertain. Germline lookup yields CDR1 GTSNPN and CDR2 SVGIG (reference sequence). This CDR3 is 13 amino acids long. The V gene lost 5 bases and the J gene lost 3 bases, with 13 bases spanning the gap. This chain's CDR3 is CAWYPVWDTEAFF. The CDR3 DNA follows: TGTGCCTGGTACCCTGTTTGGGACACTGAAGCTTTCTTT. The complete variable domain, with remaining parts taken from reference TRBV30 and TRBJ1-1, reads SQTIHQWPATLVQPVGSPLSLECTVEGTSNPNLYWYRQAAGRGLQLLFYSVGIGQISSEVPQNLSASRPQDRQFILSSKKLLLSDSGFYLCAWYPVWDTEAFFGQGTRLTVV.

This clonotype was seen only a few times. This chain uses TRBV12-5 with TRBJ1-5, with 10 bases matching TRBD1. Germline CDR1 is LGHNT and CDR2 is FRNRAP. Trimming cost V 6 bases and J 6 bases; bases outside gene matches: 5. The CDR3 spans 14 residues. The CDR3 sequence: CASGSGTGAQPQHF. The CDR3 DNA sequence: TGTGCTAGTGGGTCCGGGACAGGGGCTCAGCCCCAGCATTTT.